This T cell receptor (beta chain) derives from a study of shared clonotypes between healthy human individuals. In the study overall: Three plates were used per donor for CD4 naive, three for CD4 memory, two for CD8 naive and one for CD8 memory.

It was into CD45RA+ naive and CD45RA-negative memory subsets that the CD4+ cells were split. TCRdb keeps only in-frame clones here, not all; method: immunoSEQ multiplex PCR. The data show some 980,000 clones, more than 75% seen once. Whole-study results and caveats: Non-shared clonotypes displayed generation probabilities falling below those of clonotypes present in all four donors.

As regards this clone: The antigen remains undetermined.

This CDR3 has 14 amino acids. V was trimmed by 2 bases and J by 5 bases, leaving 13 bases between them. Per germline, CDR1 SGHRS and CDR2 YFSETQ. The sample taken for sequencing was memory CD4+ T cells sorted from blood. Documented subset: CD45RA-negative fraction. The chain has TRBV5-1 and TRBJ2-5, with D perhaps TRBD1 (5 bases). The receptor comes from a man younger than 35 in good health. For the CDR3, the DNA is TGCGCCAGCAGCTTTCAGGGAAGCAAGGAGACCCAGTACTTC. Translating gives CASSFQGSKETQYF.